The TCR beta chain under discussion was sequenced for a study of blood T cell repertoires in COVID-19. Study in general: There were acute and convalescent COVID-19 samples, and they came from the United States, Italy and Spain.

The CDR3 is made up of 11 amino acids. The germline V and J ends were trimmed by 7 bases and 6 bases, with 9 bases remaining between them. The germline V gene encodes CDR1 ENHRY and CDR2 SYGVKD. Clones were read by immunoSEQ multiplex PCR, and TCRdb kept only the in-frame ones, dropping some. The data contain roughly 220,000 clones, approximately 81% of them seen just once; the ten biggest clones take up nearly 20%. The sequence derives from a man under 40 with active or convalescent COVID-19. The sequencing input was peripheral blood. V usage is TRBV10-3 and J usage is TRBJ1-2; a possible D gene is TRBD1 (5 bases). Written as DNA, the CDR3 is TGTGCCATCACGGGGGTAGATGGCTACACCTTC. This sequence encodes CAITGVDGYTF.